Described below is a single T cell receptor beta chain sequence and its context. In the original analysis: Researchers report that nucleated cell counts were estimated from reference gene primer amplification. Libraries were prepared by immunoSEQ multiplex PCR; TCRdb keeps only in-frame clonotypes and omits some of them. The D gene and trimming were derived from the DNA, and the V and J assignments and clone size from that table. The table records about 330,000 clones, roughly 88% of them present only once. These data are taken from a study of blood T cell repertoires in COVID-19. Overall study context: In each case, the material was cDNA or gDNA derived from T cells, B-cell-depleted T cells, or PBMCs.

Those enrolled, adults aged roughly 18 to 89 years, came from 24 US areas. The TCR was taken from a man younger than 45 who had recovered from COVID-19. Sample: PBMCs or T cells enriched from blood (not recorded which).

For the CDR3, the DNA is TGTGCCAGCAGTGGCCGGCTGGGGGGTACTTCAGACAGCTCCTACGAGCAGTACTTC. The encoded protein is CASSGRLGGTSDSSYEQYF. The genes are TRBV6-1 and TRBJ2-7; the D gene is possibly TRBD2 (6 bases). The V end was cut by 4 bases, the J end by 0 bases, with 25 bases between. This CDR3 is built from 19 residues. Germline CDR1 is MNHNS and CDR2 is SASEGT.